This section outlines one T cell receptor beta chain sequence together with its context. The sample comes from a study of blood T cell repertoires in COVID-19. Study as a whole: Both acute and convalescent COVID-19 samples were obtained from the United States, Italy and Spain.

The CDR3 runs 15 residues. This table comes from immunoSEQ multiplex PCR, and its TCRdb copy is limited to in-frame clones, with some not included. In the table there are hundreds of thousands of clones, more than 80% of which are singletons. Sequenced material: peripheral blood. V usage is TRBV21-1 and J usage is TRBJ2-7; the listed D gene, TRBD2, was not tested against the DNA. TRBV21-1 is shown as a pseudogene. The origin of this receptor is a woman older than 75 with acute or convalescent COVID-19. The chain's CDR3 is CASSKSRRGAYEQYF. CDR3 sequence (DNA): TGTGCCAGCAGCAAATCGCGGAGGGGAGCCTACGAGCAGTACTTC.